A single sample is the source of the 22 T cell receptor beta chains below, sequenced in a study of T cells in women clearing cervical HPV infection. Generated by immunoSEQ multiplex PCR, the TCRdb table keeps only in-frame clones and is missing some. The table lists about 32,000 clones. The material sequenced was blood buffy coat. These receptors were obtained from a woman between 18 and 70 years old with a cervical HPV16 infection that either progressed to CIN3+ or cleared (not recorded which).

Comment on this clone: The CDR3 goes on 3 residues after the read ends, and that part is filled in from the germline J gene. The rearrangement uses TRBV10-2 and TRBJ2-3; 9 bases are shared with TRBD1. The germline V gene encodes CDR1 WSHSY and CDR2 SAAADI. The CDR3 is 13 amino acids. The junction had 4 bases not matched to a gene; V was cut back by 8 bases and J by 4 bases. The part of the CDR3 DNA that was read is TGCGCCAGCCACCGGGACAGGGCAGATACG. Amino acid sequence: CASHRDRADT. The complete CDR3 reads CASHRDRADTQYF.

Note on this clone: The CDR3 goes on 3 residues after the read ends, and that part is filled in from the germline J gene. The chain carries TRBV19 and TRBJ2-3; 9 bases match TRBD1. CDR1 LNHDA and CDR2 SQIVND come from the germline V gene (reference sequence). This CDR3 comprises 17 residues. V was pared by 3 bases and J by 4 bases, with 11 bases of the junction left unmatched. CDR3 bases read: TGTGCCAGTAGTATTGGGACAGGGCGCCAGAGAGCAGATACG. As protein: CASSIGTGRQRADT. The whole CDR3 protein reads CASSIGTGRQRADTQYF.

With regard to this clone: The sequence runs out 3 residues before the end of the CDR3; the remainder is reconstructed from the germline J gene. The chain is built from TRBV2 and TRBJ2-5; no clear D gene. V was clipped by 2 bases and J by 5 bases, with 9 bases between them. Germline assignment: CDR1 SNHLY and CDR2 FYNNEI. The CDR3 contains 13 residues. CDR3 DNA, as far as it was read: TGTGCCAGCAGTGAAATTCGCCGGGAGACC. It yields the protein CASSEIRRET. The CDR3 as a whole reads CASSEIRRETQYF. Complete variable domain (other parts from reference TRBV2 and TRBJ2-5): EPEVTQTPSHQVTQMGQEVILRCVPISNHLYFYWYRQILGQKVEFLVSFYNNEISEKSEIFDDQFSVERPDGSNFTLKIRSTKLEDSAMYFCASSEIRRETQYFGPGTRLLVL.

A note on this clone: The read terminates 3 residues ahead of where the CDR3 ends, so the germline J gene completes it. The J gene is TRBJ2-2, the V gene TRBV14, with no clear D. V was pared by 0 bases and J by 6 bases, with 8 bases between. Germline V gene lookup returns CDR1 SGHDN and CDR2 FVKESK. There are 14 residues in the CDR3. CDR3 amino acids: CASSQDSYAGELFF. The sequenced part of the CDR3 DNA is TGTGCCAGCAGCCAAGATAGTTACGCCGGGGAG. The full variable domain, rest sourced from reference TRBV14 and TRBJ2-2, is EAGVTQFPSHSVIEKGQTVTLRCDPISGHDNLYWYRRVMGKEIKFLLHFVKESKQDESGMPNNRFLAERTGGTYSTLKVQPAELEDSGVYFCASSQDSYAGELFFGEGSRLTVL.

Concerning this clone: Coverage ceases 3 residues before the CDR3 finishes, and the germline J gene fills in the end. The V call is TRBV20-1, the J call TRBJ2-3, with 7 bases lining up with TRBD1. The ends lost 4 bases at V and 3 bases at J; junction bases unmatched: 13. The CDR3 spans 16 residues. CDR1 DFQATT and CDR2 SNEGSKA come from the germline V gene (reference sequence). This CDR3 reads CSATSRIWTGTDTQYF. Partial CDR3 DNA: TGCAGTGCTACCTCCAGAATCTGGACAGGAACAGATACG.

Incomplete CDR3 DNA: TGCGCCAGCAGCTTGGCCCCAGGGGGCGGAGGGGTCACTGAA. Translated, it gives CASSLAPGGGGVTE. The full CDR3 is CASSLAPGGGGVTEAFF. The chain has TRBV5-1 and TRBJ1-1; TRBD1 agrees at 8 bases. The CDR3 end falls 3 residues outside the read, so it is completed with the germline J gene. There are 17 residues in the CDR3. V was clipped by 0 bases and J by 4 bases; unmatched bases: 11. Germline assignment: CDR1 SGHRS and CDR2 YFSETQ.

On this clone: The read comes to an end 3 residues before the CDR3 does, leaving the germline J gene to fill in the end. This sequence joins TRBV18 and TRBJ2-7; 7 nucleotides match TRBD1. The V and J ends lost 4 bases and 5 bases, in that order; junction bases with no gene match: 11. The CDR3 loop spans 15 amino acids. Germline lookup yields CDR1 KGHSH and CDR2 LQKENI. CDR3 in amino acids: CASSREQGIGHEQYF. The DNA read from the CDR3 is TGTGCCAGCTCACGGGAACAGGGGATAGGGCACGAG.

The CDR3 DNA, read in part, is TGCAGTGCTCGAAATAACCCGGGACAGAATTCACCC. Protein sequence: CSARNNPGQNSP. The entire CDR3 protein reads CSARNNPGQNSPLHF. The chain is built from TRBV20-1 and TRBJ1-6, with TRBD1 matching 7 bases. Coverage ceases 3 residues before the CDR3 finishes, and the germline J gene fills in the end. The CDR3 loop spans 15 amino acids. Germline loops: CDR1 DFQATT, CDR2 SNEGSKA (reference sequence). The V and J ends lost 5 bases and 7 bases, in that order; junction bases with no gene match: 11.

Regarding this clone: From the germline J gene comes the end of the CDR3, since the read stops 3 residues before it. The chain links TRBV7-3 to TRBJ2-3, with 8 bases that match TRBD2. With V trimmed by 3 bases and J by 2 bases, 4 bases remained unmatched. CDR3 size: 15 residues. The germline V gene encodes CDR1 SGHTA and CDR2 FQGTGA. The CDR3 sequence: CASSFSGVNTDTQYF. The sequenced CDR3 bases are TGTGCCAGCAGCTTTAGCGGGGTAAACACAGATACG.

Details on this clone: The sequenced fragment ends 3 residues before the CDR3 boundary, so the rest is inferred from the germline J gene. The chain uses TRBV5-3 and TRBJ1-5, with a possible D match to TRBD1 (5 bases). TRBV5-3 is annotated as an ORF whose role is uncertain. With 5 bases removed from V and 4 bases from J, the gap between germline ends came to 13 bases. The length of the CDR3 is 14 residues. Here the CDR3 reads CARSYRQPNQPQHF. The sequenced part of the CDR3 DNA is TGTGCCAGAAGTTACCGACAGCCAAATCAGCCC.

About this clone: The CDR3 end lies 3 residues beyond the end of the read and is filled in from the germline J gene. The V gene is TRBV6-1, the J gene TRBJ1-4; D is undetermined. The V gene lost 3 bases and the J gene lost 3 bases, with 8 bases spanning the gap. The CDR3 has 14 residues. Germline V gene sequence: CDR1 MNHNS, CDR2 SASEGT. CDR3 residues: CASSEALPNEKLFF. Partial CDR3 DNA: TGTGCCAGCAGTGAGGCCTTACCTAATGAAAAA.

Note on this clone: The CDR3 end is not reached by the read, which stops 3 residues before it; the germline J gene fills it in. V usage is TRBV29-1 and J usage is TRBJ1-2; no firm D call. V gave up 4 bases and J gave up 0 bases, with 9 bases separating them. CDR3 length: 13 amino acids. Germline values: CDR1 SQVTM, CDR2 ANQGSEA. CDR3 amino acids: CSVVGTSNYGYTF. The DNA read from the CDR3 is TGCAGCGTTGTGGGCACGTCTAACTATGGC.

To note about this clone: Read coverage stops 3 residues before the CDR3 terminus; the germline J gene supplies the remainder. This chain joins TRBV10-1 and TRBJ1-1; the match to TRBD1 covers 8 bases. V was clipped by 2 bases and J by 2 bases; unmatched bases: 4. Germline V gives CDR1 WNHNN, CDR2 SYGVQD (reference sequence). The CDR3 extends over 15 amino acids. The CDR3 DNA, read in part, is TGCGCCAGCAGTGAGGGCAGGGGGCTAAACACTGAA. Translating it yields CASSEGRGLNTE. The complete CDR3 reads CASSEGRGLNTEAFF.

A word on this clone: The read comes to an end 3 residues before the CDR3 does, leaving the germline J gene to fill in the end. The V and J genes are TRBV20-1 and TRBJ2-5, with 7 bases that match TRBD1. After removal of 7 bases from V and 2 bases from J, the junction contained 7 bases not matched to a gene. Per germline, CDR1 DFQATT and CDR2 SNEGSKA (reference sequence). This CDR3 comprises 13 residues. CDR3 residues: CSVIRQGQETQYF. The CDR3 DNA, read in part, is TGCAGTGTGATAAGACAGGGACAAGAGACC.

Regarding this clone: The read stops 3 residues short of the end of the CDR3; the missing end is completed from the germline J gene. The chain couples TRBV20-1 to TRBJ1-2; 9 bases map to TRBD1. Germline V gives CDR1 DFQATT, CDR2 SNEGSKA (reference sequence). Germline trimming cut 5 bases from V and 7 bases from J; bases unmatched to any gene: 11. The CDR3 is made up of 14 amino acids. CDR3 DNA, as far as it was read: TGCAGTGCTGCCTCCGGGACAGGGCTTGGTGGC. It codes for CSAASGTGLGG. The entire CDR3 protein is CSAASGTGLGGYTF.

A remark on this clone: The sequenced fragment ends 3 residues before the CDR3 boundary, so the rest is inferred from the germline J gene. The chain has TRBV7-2 and TRBJ2-3; TRBD2 matches 8 bases. Germline V gene sequence: CDR1 SGHTA, CDR2 FQGNSA. The CDR3 spans 15 residues. V lost 6 bases to trimming and J lost 1 base; unmatched junction nucleotides: 6. CDR3 bases read: TGTGCCAGCAGTCATAATAGCGGGGGCACAGATACG. It codes for CASSHNSGGTDT. The complete CDR3 reads CASSHNSGGTDTQYF.

Concerning this clone itself: The read ends 3 residues early relative to the CDR3; the germline J gene fills the gap. J is TRBJ2-7 and V is TRBV10-1; a weak D match, TRBD1 (6 bases). Per the germline V gene, CDR1 is WNHNN and CDR2 is SYGVQD (reference sequence). Trimming pared 5 bases from V and 5 bases from J, leaving 16 bases between. This CDR3 has 14 residues. CDR3 bases read: TGCGCCAGCAGTCCCGGGACACCCGCTGACGAG. Its translation: CASSPGTPADE. The full-length CDR3 reads as CASSPGTPADEQYF.

Details on this clone: The read gets to within 3 residues of the CDR3 end, and the germline J gene fills in the rest. The chain joins TRBV5-1 to TRBJ2-3; D unclear. CDR3 length: 13 amino acids. Per the germline V gene, CDR1 is SGHRS and CDR2 is YFSETQ. Trimming cost V 0 bases and J 6 bases, with 8 bases left between them. The sequenced part of the CDR3 DNA is TGCGCCAGCAGCTTGGCCTTTGTCGATACG. Its translation: CASSLAFVDT. The entire CDR3 reads CASSLAFVDTQYF.

About this clone itself: The read finishes 3 residues shy of the CDR3 end, and the germline J gene is used to complete it. This chain joins TRBV19 and TRBJ2-7; perhaps TRBD1 as D (5 bases). The CDR3 totals 15 residues. Germline CDR1 is LNHDA and CDR2 is SQIVND (reference sequence). Deletions cut 4 bases from V and 5 bases from J, with 18 bases between. The CDR3 DNA, read in part, is TGTGCCAGTAGTAGTAACCCCCAGGGCCCCGACGAG. It translates to CASSSNPQGPDE. The full CDR3 is CASSSNPQGPDEQYF.

Comments on this clone: The read ends 3 residues shy of where the CDR3 ends; the end is completed using the germline J gene. This chain connects TRBV12-3 or TRBV12-4 to TRBJ1-4, with D perhaps TRBD1 (6 bases). This CDR3 region has 15 residues. The CDR3 loop reads CASRDGQTGYGELFF. The sequenced CDR3 bases are TGTGCCAGCAGGGATGGACAGACCGGCTACGGAGAA.

Concerning this clone: The read stops 3 residues short of the end of the CDR3; the missing end is completed from the germline J gene. The chain has TRBV20-1 and TRBJ1-1; 8 bases align to TRBD1. CDR1 is DFQATT and CDR2 is SNEGSKA in the germline V gene (reference sequence). Germline trimming cut 0 bases from V and 5 bases from J; bases unmatched to any gene: 8. The CDR3 extends over 15 amino acids. The sequenced part of the CDR3 DNA is TGCAGTGCTAGAGATCTGGCAGGGGGCGCGACTGAA. This encodes CSARDLAGGATE. The CDR3 in its entirety is CSARDLAGGATEAFF.

Partial CDR3 DNA: TGTGCCAGTAGTGTACAGAGGAGGACTGAA. Translated: CASSVQRRTE. The full CDR3 sequence reads CASSVQRRTEAFF. V usage is TRBV19 and J usage is TRBJ1-1; D not certain. The read comes to an end 3 residues before the CDR3 does, leaving the germline J gene to fill in the end. V was cut by 5 bases and J by 5 bases, with 12 bases left in between. Per the germline V gene, CDR1 is LNHDA and CDR2 is SQIVND (reference sequence). CDR3 length: 13 residues.